This TCR beta chain was captured by sequencing in a study of T cell repertoires in cytomegalovirus infection. Study in general: From public TCR beta signatures came an indication of both CMV infection and matching HLA type. The study's findings and limits: Totalled public TCR beta family frequency picked out people who carried CMV plus the relevant HLA.

Germline-derived CDR1 and CDR2 are SGHTA and FQGNSA. The V segment lost 4 bases and the J segment 3 bases; nucleotides outside the gene matches: 3. CDR3 size: 14 residues. TCRdb re-called the reads with MiXCR, one entry per CDR3 protein. Here the sample spans approximately 250,000 distinct CDR3 sequences, roughly an eighth being singletons. This clonotype has at least ten counts. Antigen unknown. The sequence derives from a human donor in good health (CMV status not recorded). Some clones in this sample may be carry-over from other donors' samples. The source material was PBMCs. This chain uses TRBV7-2 with TRBJ2-7, with 10 nucleotides matching TRBD2. DNA for the CDR3: TGTGCCAGCAGCTCGGGACTAGCGAACTACGAGCAGTACTTC. It codes for CASSSGLANYEQYF.